The 24 T cell receptor beta chains presented below share a single source sample, sequenced in a study of cytomegalovirus exposure and HLA in healthy donors. Generated by immunoSEQ multiplex PCR, the TCRdb table keeps only in-frame clones and is missing some. The table has some 320,000 clones, about nine tenths seen once. What was sequenced was PBMCs. The receptors originated from a woman in her thirties in good health and CMV-seropositive.

This rearrangement joins TRBV5-1 to TRBJ2-1; D possibly corresponds to TRBD2 (6 bases). This CDR3 spans 15 amino acids. Germline CDR1 is SGHRS and CDR2 is YFSETQ. V was shortened by 6 bases and J by 4 bases, with 17 bases between the two germline ends. CDR3 DNA: TGCGCCAGCACCCGGGGGAGCGGAGGTTACAATGAGCAGTTCTTC. Translated, it gives CASTRGSGGYNEQFF.

The chain employs TRBV5-6 and TRBJ2-2, with 7 bases matching TRBD1. V trimming: 0 bases; J trimming: 4 bases; junction bases outside the gene matches: 9. Germline values: CDR1 SGHDT, CDR2 YYEEEE. This CDR3 is 17 amino acids long. In DNA form, the CDR3 reads TGTGCCAGCAGCTTGGTAGTTCGACAGGGTGCCACCGGGGAGCTGTTTTTT. It encodes CASSLVVRQGATGELFF.

This clone was found once. This CDR3 is CASSLTGLFHNEQFF. In nucleotides, the CDR3 is TGTGCCAGCAGCTTGACAGGGCTTTTCCACAATGAGCAGTTCTTC. J is TRBJ2-1 and V is TRBV28, with TRBD1 matching over 7 bases. Losses at the gene ends were 6 bases for V and 5 bases for J; bases not matched to a gene: 10. The germline CDR1 and CDR2 sequences are MDHEN and SYDVKM. The CDR3 is 15 amino acids.

J is TRBJ2-7 and V is TRBV27, with 14 bases fitting TRBD2. Germline trimming cut 1 base from V and 6 bases from J; bases unmatched to any gene: 11. Germline V gene sequence: CDR1 MNHEY, CDR2 SMNVEV (reference sequence). CDR3 length: 18 amino acids. DNA for the CDR3: TGTGCCAGCAGTTTATATGGGACTAGCGGGAGTATTGGGTTCGAGCAGTACTTC. It codes for CASSLYGTSGSIGFEQYF.

The chain links TRBV30 to TRBJ1-1, with 8 positions matching TRBD1. This CDR3 spans 15 amino acids. V gave up 6 bases and J gave up 1 base; unmatched junction bases: 10. Per germline, CDR1 GTSNPN and CDR2 SVGIG (reference sequence). This CDR3 reads CACTPVTGENTEAFF. The DNA of the CDR3 is TGTGCCTGCACACCTGTGACAGGGGAGAACACTGAAGCTTTCTTT. Based on the CDR3 plus reference TRBV30 and TRBJ1-1, the full variable domain is SQTIHQWPATLVQPVGSPLSLECTVEGTSNPNLYWYRQAAGRGLQLLFYSVGIGQISSEVPQNLSASRPQDRQFILSSKKLLLSDSGFYLCACTPVTGENTEAFFGQGTRLTVV.

The chain has TRBV11-3 and TRBJ2-1; 9 positions agree with TRBD2. J lost 7 bases, V lost 6 bases, and 10 bases had no gene match. CDR3 length equals 15 residues. Per the germline V gene, CDR1 is SGHNT and CDR2 is YENEEA. CDR3 DNA: TGTGCCAGCAGTTTGCGGGGGGGTTGGTATAATGAGCAGTTCTTC. Its protein is CASSLRGGWYNEQFF.

This clone was observed a handful of times. The chain employs TRBV13 and TRBJ2-7; TRBD2 matches 7 bases. The J segment lost 4 bases and the V segment lost 0 bases, leaving 12 bases of the junction unmatched. The CDR3 contains 17 residues. In germline, CDR1 is PRHDT, CDR2 FYEKMQ (reference sequence). CDR3 nucleotide sequence: TGTGCCAGCAGCTTAGGCTTCAGGGAGGGGCGTATGTACGAGCAGTACTTC. Translation gives CASSLGFREGRMYEQYF.

A few counts support this clone. V and J are TRBV30 and TRBJ2-7; D may correspond to TRBD1 or TRBD2 (5 bases each). Between the trimmed V and J ends, which lost 1 base and 3 bases, there was a span of 10 bases. The CDR3 has 13 amino acids. CDR1 and CDR2 from the germline V gene are GTSNPN and SVGIG (reference sequence). In DNA form, the CDR3 reads TGTGCCTGGAGTGCCGCAGGGAGCTACGAGCAGTACTTC. Its translation is CAWSAAGSYEQYF.

The chain combines TRBV6-5 with TRBJ1-4, with a tentative D call TRBD1 (6 bases). CDR3 length: 14 residues. With 7 bases removed from V and 7 bases from J, the gap between germline ends came to 16 bases. In germline, CDR1 is MNHEY, CDR2 SVGAGI. CDR3 region: CASTNGGGGEKLFF. The CDR3 DNA reads as TGTGCCAGCACTAACGGGGGCGGGGGTGAAAAACTGTTTTTT.

The chain recombines TRBV4-3 with TRBJ2-5; D may be TRBD1 or TRBD2 (6 bases each). Germline V gene sequence: CDR1 LGHNA, CDR2 YSLEER. This CDR3 has 13 residues. Trimming left V 6 bases short and J 4 bases short, with 12 bases between. CDR3 in DNA: TGCGCCAGCAGGGCAAAGGGGGGAGAGACCCAGTACTTC. This translates into CASRAKGGETQYF.

This clone was observed a few times. The chain employs TRBV11-2 and TRBJ1-1, with D perhaps matching TRBD1 (5 bases). Germline V lookup: CDR1 SGHAT, CDR2 FQNNGV. Trimming stripped 3 bases from V and 5 bases from J, with 7 bases between. The CDR3 length is 12 residues. CDR3 coding DNA: TGTGCCAGCAGCTTTTGGGGGACTGAAGCTTTCTTT. It is translated as CASSFWGTEAFF.

This clone was detected once. The V gene is TRBV29-1, the J gene TRBJ1-1; the D gene is possibly TRBD1 (5 bases). Germline CDR1 SQVTM, CDR2 ANQGSEA. The length of the CDR3 is 14 residues. V was clipped by 8 bases and J by 1 base, with 17 bases between them. CDR3: CSLGRDGRNTEAFF. For the CDR3, the DNA is TGCAGCCTGGGCAGGGACGGAAGGAACACTGAAGCTTTCTTT.

The chain has TRBV11-3 and TRBJ2-1, with D hard to call. V lost 2 bases to trimming and J lost 1 base, with 12 bases between them. This CDR3 has 16 amino acids. Germline V gene lookup returns CDR1 SGHNT and CDR2 YENEEA. CDR3: CASSLMTLGSYNEQFF. The CDR3 nucleotides are TGTGCCAGCAGCTTAATGACCCTAGGATCCTACAATGAGCAGTTCTTC.

The rearrangement links TRBV6-1 to TRBJ1-2; D is uncertain. The CDR3 runs to 12 residues. The V gene's germline CDR1 is MNHNS and CDR2 SASEGT. Trimming removed 3 bases from V and 4 bases from J, with 6 bases in between. This chain's CDR3 is CASSDRLYGYTF. CDR3 DNA sequence: TGTGCCAGCAGTGACAGGCTCTATGGCTACACCTTC.

The rearrangement links TRBV28 to TRBJ2-1, with a weak D call TRBD2 (6 bases). The V end lost 2 bases, the J end lost 6 bases, and 17 bases lay between the germline ends. Per germline, CDR1 MDHEN and CDR2 SYDVKM. The length of the CDR3 is 16 residues. For the CDR3, the DNA is TGTGCCAGCAGTTTAAAGGTGGGGAGGACGGGCAATGAGCAGTTCTTC. Translation: CASSLKVGRTGNEQFF.

The gene calls are TRBV5-1 and TRBJ2-7, with 10 positions matching TRBD1. The CDR3 is 17 amino acids. The germline V gene encodes CDR1 SGHRS and CDR2 YFSETQ. The trim removed 1 base at V and 0 bases at J, leaving 7 bases unmatched. The CDR3 nucleotides are TGCGCCAGCAGCTTGCGGACAGGGGGTTTTGGCTCCTACGAGCAGTACTTC. Encoded protein: CASSLRTGGFGSYEQYF.

The chain combines TRBV7-2 with TRBJ2-7; D remains ambiguous. The V end lost 2 bases, the J end lost 5 bases, and 4 bases lay between the germline ends. CDR1 is SGHTA, CDR2 FQGNSA, per germline. CDR3 length equals 11 residues. The CDR3 DNA follows: TGTGCCAGCAGCTTATTGGACGAGCAGTACTTC. Amino acids: CASSLLDEQYF.

The table lists this clone with a count of one. The rearrangement uses TRBV5-4 and TRBJ2-7; D not certain. The CDR3 runs 13 residues. V was trimmed by 5 bases and J by 3 bases, leaving 12 bases between them. The germline V gene has CDR1 SGHNT and CDR2 YYREEE (reference sequence). CDR3 nucleotide sequence: TGTGCCAGCAGTTCGAAGTCTGGCTACGAGCAGTACTTC. It is translated as CASSSKSGYEQYF.

This chain joins TRBV7-6 and TRBJ2-1; 10 nucleotides agree with TRBD2. The CDR3 has 16 residues. Trimming removed 1 base from V and 4 bases from J; junction bases left unmatched: 4. Germline values: CDR1 SGHVS, CDR2 FNYEAQ. CDR3: CASSLGTSGGYNEQFF. The DNA for the CDR3 is TGTGCCAGCAGCTTAGGGACTAGCGGAGGTTACAATGAGCAGTTCTTC.

This rearrangement joins TRBV15 to TRBJ2-1, with 11 nucleotides matching TRBD2. CDR3 size: 17 residues. The V gene end was trimmed by 0 bases and the J gene end by 5 bases; junction bases not matched to a gene: 6. Germline CDR1 is LNHNV and CDR2 is YYDKDF (reference sequence). CDR3 sequence reads: CATSRDGATSGDNEQFF. The CDR3 bases are TGTGCCACCAGCAGAGATGGGGCGACTAGCGGGGACAATGAGCAGTTCTTC.

The chain uses TRBV5-4 and TRBJ1-2, with D possibly being TRBD1 (5 bases). Trimming cost V 3 bases and J 8 bases, with 17 bases left between them. Per the germline V gene, CDR1 is SGHNT and CDR2 is YYREEE (reference sequence). The CDR3 has 14 residues. This CDR3 is CASSSPGPNLGYTF. Here the CDR3 DNA reads TGTGCCAGCAGCTCTCCGGGACCCAATCTCGGCTACACCTTC.

The V call is TRBV7-8, the J call TRBJ1-5; TRBD1 agrees at 9 bases. V gave up 2 bases and J gave up 2 bases; unmatched junction bases: 13. CDR1 and CDR2 from the germline V gene are SGHVS and FQNEAQ. The CDR3 is 19 residues long. For the CDR3, the DNA is TGTGCCAGCAGCTTATGGTCGTACGGGGACAGGGACGGCAATCAGCCCCAGCATTTT. The encoded protein is CASSLWSYGDRDGNQPQHF.

This rearrangement joins TRBV13 to TRBJ2-3; 7 bases align to TRBD1. The germline CDR1 and CDR2 sequences are PRHDT and FYEKMQ (reference sequence). This CDR3 has 16 residues. J was trimmed by 0 bases and V by 5 bases; bases with no gene match: 8. The CDR3 sequence: CASSPNRGESTDTQYF. CDR3 nucleotides: TGTGCCAGCAGCCCAAACAGGGGCGAAAGCACAGATACGCAGTATTTT. Full variable domain (rest looked up from reference TRBV13 and TRBJ2-3): AAGVIQSPRHLIKEKRETATLKCYPIPRHDTVYWYQQGPGQDPQFLISFYEKMQSDKGSIPDRFSAQQFSDYHSELNMSSLELGDSALYFCASSPNRGESTDTQYFGPGTRLTVL.

V is TRBV28 and J is TRBJ1-2; the D is unclear. CDR1 MDHEN and CDR2 SYDVKM come from the germline V gene. V gave up 6 bases and J gave up 7 bases, with 9 bases separating them. This CDR3 has 11 amino acids. CDR3 bases: TGTGCCAGCAGAGGTGGGTCTGGCTACACCTTC. It is translated as CASRGGSGYTF.